This entry concerns a single T cell receptor beta chain. Trimming removed 6 bases from V and 5 bases from J, with 13 bases in between. Germline loops: CDR1 ENHRY, CDR2 SYGVKD. This CDR3 has 13 residues. Specified time point: pre-sensitization, week 0. Treatment given: therapeutic diphenylcyclopropenone sensitization with weekly scalp DPC. Whole blood that had not been fractionated was the source of extracted total RNA. This entry belongs to a study of human T cells and chemical hapten exposure. TCRdb re-derived calls from the RACE reads in MiXCR, one entry per CDR3 protein. The profile shows more than 150,000 distinct CDR3 sequences, roughly 30% of them singletons.

The chain recombines TRBV10-3 with TRBJ2-5, with D possibly being TRBD2 (6 bases). This receptor was obtained from a woman between 25 and 40 years old with alopecia areata. Some clones in this sample may be carry-over from other donors' samples. This specimen consisted of whole blood, obtained in connection with sensitization to the hapten diphenylcyclopropenone (DPC). CDR3 DNA: TGTGCCATCAGGGGATCAGCGGGCGAGACCCAGTACTTC. Residues: CAIRGSAGETQYF.